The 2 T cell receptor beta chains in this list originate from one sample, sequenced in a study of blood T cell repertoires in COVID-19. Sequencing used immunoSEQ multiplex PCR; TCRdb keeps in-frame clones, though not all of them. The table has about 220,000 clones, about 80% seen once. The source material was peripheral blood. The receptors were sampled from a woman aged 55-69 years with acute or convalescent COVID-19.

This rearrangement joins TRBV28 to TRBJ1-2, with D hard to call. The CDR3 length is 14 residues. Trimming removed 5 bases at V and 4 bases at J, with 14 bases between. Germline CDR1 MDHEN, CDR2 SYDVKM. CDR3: CASSPGDIPYGYTF. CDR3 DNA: TGTGCCAGCAGTCCTGGCGACATCCCCTATGGCTACACCTTC.

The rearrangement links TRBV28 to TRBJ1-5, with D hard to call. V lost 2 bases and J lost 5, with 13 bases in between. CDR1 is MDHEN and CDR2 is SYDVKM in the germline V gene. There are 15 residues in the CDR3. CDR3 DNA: TGTGCCAGCAGTTTAGTGACACCCAACGATCAGCCCCAGCATTTT. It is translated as CASSLVTPNDQPQHF.